The 6 T cell receptor beta chains given below trace back to one sample, sequenced in a study of T cell clonotyping in hematopoietic cell transplantation. Profiled with immunoSEQ multiplex PCR; TCRdb holds only in-frame clones, not every one. The sample holds around 6,100 clones, roughly 32% seen once. Here the sequenced sample was peripheral blood mononuclear cells, taken 30 days after allogeneic stem cell transplant. Receptor source: a female patient in her fifties who had an allogeneic stem cell transplant from an unrelated donor, so the T cells may come from the graft donor. Some clones in this sample may be carry-over from other donors' samples.

The chain joins TRBV30 to TRBJ1-3; D not certain. Per the germline V gene, CDR1 is GTSNPN and CDR2 is SVGIG (reference sequence). V shed 2 bases and J shed 3 bases, with 8 bases lying between them. The CDR3 runs 13 residues. The CDR3: CAWSPHVGNTIYF. The CDR3 DNA sequence: TGTGCCTGGAGTCCCCACGTTGGAAACACCATATATTTT.

V gene TRBV7-2 combines with J gene TRBJ2-5, with 9 positions matching TRBD2. Germline loops: CDR1 SGHTA, CDR2 FQGNSA. The CDR3 has 15 residues. V was clipped by 5 bases and J by 4 bases; unmatched bases: 8. This CDR3 reads CASSPKAGGRETQYF. The CDR3 DNA sequence: TGTGCCAGCAGCCCAAAAGCGGGGGGCCGAGAGACCCAGTACTTC.

A few counts support this clone. In nucleotides, the CDR3 is TGTGCCTGGGGTGCCCTTTACGAGCAGTACTTC. Translation: CAWGALYEQYF. The V gene is TRBV30, the J gene TRBJ2-7; D unclear. The V end lost 5 bases, the J end lost 4 bases, and 9 bases lay between the germline ends. Germline CDR1 and CDR2: GTSNPN and SVGIG (reference sequence). The CDR3 runs 11 residues. Filled out from reference TRBV30 and TRBJ2-7, the complete variable domain reads SQTIHQWPATLVQPVGSPLSLECTVEGTSNPNLYWYRQAAGRGLQLLFYSVGIGQISSEVPQNLSASRPQDRQFILSSKKLLLSDSGFYLCAWGALYEQYFGPGTRLTVT.

This sequence joins TRBV7-2 and TRBJ1-1; TRBD1 aligns across 7 bases. V was clipped by 5 bases and J by 5 bases; unmatched bases: 11. The CDR3 covers 15 residues. Germline V gives CDR1 SGHTA, CDR2 FQGNSA. CDR3 in amino acids: CASSPKGGGWTEAFF. In DNA form, the CDR3 reads TGTGCCAGCAGCCCTAAAGGGGGCGGGTGGACTGAAGCTTTCTTT.

This clone was observed a handful of times. The V call is TRBV7-6, the J call TRBJ2-7, with no clear D. Germline V gives CDR1 SGHVS, CDR2 FNYEAQ. V lost 1 base and J 0 bases, leaving 7 bases between the germline ends. This CDR3 comprises 14 residues. In nucleotides, the CDR3 is TGTGCCAGCAGCTTAGGGCAGAACTCCTACGAGCAGTACTTC. Residues: CASSLGQNSYEQYF. Combining the CDR3 with reference TRBV7-6 and TRBJ2-7 gives the whole variable domain GAGVSQSPRYKVTKRGQDVALRCDPISGHVSLYWYRQALGQGPEFLTYFNYEAQQDKSGLPNDRFSAERPEGSISTLTIQRTEQRDSAMYRCASSLGQNSYEQYFGPGTRLTVT.

This clone was recorded a few times. The chain links TRBV19 to TRBJ1-2; 7 bases map to TRBD1. The V gene's germline CDR1 is LNHDA and CDR2 SQIVND (reference sequence). The CDR3 totals 17 residues. The J segment lost 0 bases and the V segment lost 5 bases, leaving 12 bases of the junction unmatched. The CDR3 loop reads CASSVSGTATPNYGYTF. The DNA of the CDR3 is TGTGCCAGTAGTGTCTCCGGGACAGCAACTCCTAACTATGGCTACACCTTC.